This is a list of T cell receptor beta chains from one sample in a study of early T cells in non-severe SARS-CoV-2 infection. TCRdb re-derived calls from the 5' RACE reads in MiXCR, one entry per CDR3 protein. The profile shows over 50,000 distinct CDR3 sequences, roughly a tenth of them singletons. What was sequenced was whole blood. These receptor sequences come from an adult who was a healthcare worker with PCR-confirmed SARS-CoV-2 infection or an uninfected control (not recorded which). The CDR3 runs from the conserved cysteine through the conserved F or W. A D gene is named only where the DNA matches it firmly. Rows may omit the clone size; those that give it use once, few, many or a size class.

d_call	j_call	clone_size	v_call	cdr3_aa	cdr3_nt
.	TRBJ1-1	few	TRBV27	CASSTDSGRAFF	TGTGCCAGCAGTACGGACAGTGGGAGAGCTTTCTTT
TRBD1	TRBJ2-1	.	TRBV12-3/TRBV12-4	CASRDREEPEQFF	TGTGCCAGCAGGGACAGGGAGGAACCTGAGCAGTTCTTC
.	TRBJ2-4	.	TRBV29-1	CSLHRDYGWRGDKNIQYF	TGCAGCCTCCACCGGGACTACGGCTGGAGGGGGGACAAAAACATTCAGTACTTC
TRBD1	TRBJ2-5	.	TRBV5-1	CASSGGQMEETQYF	TGCGCCAGCAGCGGGGGACAGATGGAAGAGACCCAGTACTTC
.	TRBJ1-4	.	TRBV7-8	CASSLARRLNEKLFF	TGTGCCAGCAGCTTAGCGCGCCGGCTTAATGAAAAACTGTTTTTT
.	TRBJ2-1	many	TRBV25-1	CASSESPSSYNEQFF	TGTGCCAGCAGTGAATCTCCCAGCTCCTACAATGAGCAGTTCTTC
TRBD1	TRBJ1-4	many	TRBV12-3/TRBV12-4	CASSPGTGRPGKLFF	TGTGCCAGCAGTCCAGGGACAGGGAGGCCGGGAAAACTGTTTTTT
.	TRBJ2-2	few	TRBV2	CASSAGRPNTGELFF	TGTGCCAGCAGTGCGGGCCGACCTAACACCGGGGAGCTGTTTTTT
.	TRBJ2-3	many	TRBV15	CATALMREFTDTQYF	TGTGCCACCGCCCTCATGAGGGAATTCACAGATACGCAGTATTTT
.	TRBJ2-1	.	TRBV12-3/TRBV12-4	CASSFYTGGVHNEQFF	TGTGCCAGCAGTTTTTATACAGGGGGGGTCCACAATGAGCAGTTCTTC
.	TRBJ2-1	many	TRBV12-3/TRBV12-4	CASSEQAYNEQFF	TGTGCCAGCTCAGAACAGGCTTACAATGAGCAGTTCTTC
.	TRBJ1-2	.	TRBV28	CASRIPGADNYGYTF	TGTGCCAGCAGGATCCCAGGGGCGGATAACTATGGCTACACCTTC
.	TRBJ2-1	many	TRBV6-6	CASSSRVGSNEQFF	TGTGCCAGCAGTTCTAGGGTTGGCAGCAATGAGCAGTTCTTC
.	TRBJ2-3	.	TRBV5-1	CASSSGHFSADTQYF	TGCGCCAGCAGCTCCGGACACTTCTCAGCAGATACGCAGTATTTT
.	TRBJ1-1	few	TRBV11-2	CASSLQLTVNTEAFF	TGTGCCAGCAGCTTACAACTCACTGTGAACACTGAAGCTTTCTTT
.	TRBJ2-5	few	TRBV5-4	CASSLSGGAPKETQYF	TGTGCCAGCAGCTTGTCCGGCGGGGCCCCCAAAGAGACCCAGTACTTC
.	TRBJ2-2	.	TRBV11-2	CASSLLNTGELFF	TGTGCCAGCAGCTTGCTGAACACCGGGGAGCTGTTTTTT
.	TRBJ2-5	many	TRBV12-3/TRBV12-4	CASSPDTTGGETQYF	TGTGCCAGCAGCCCGGATACTACCGGAGGAGAGACCCAGTACTTC
TRBD1	TRBJ2-2	.	TRBV12-3/TRBV12-4	CASRLQGYTGELFF	TGTGCCAGCAGGTTACAGGGGTACACCGGGGAGCTGTTTTTT
.	TRBJ1-2	few	TRBV9	CASSVGGLTGNYGYTF	TGTGCCAGCAGCGTAGGAGGTCTCACAGGAAACTATGGCTACACCTTC
TRBD1	TRBJ2-1	.	TRBV24-1	CATSDQTGANYNEQFF	TGTGCCACCAGTGACCAAACAGGGGCTAACTACAATGAGCAGTTCTTC
TRBD1	TRBJ1-1	.	TRBV27	CASSRTGVGTEAFF	TGTGCCAGCTCAAGGACAGGGGTGGGCACTGAAGCTTTCTTT
.	TRBJ1-5	many	TRBV11-2	CASSTGFNQPQHF	TGTGCCAGCAGCACAGGGTTCAATCAGCCCCAGCATTTT
TRBD1	TRBJ2-3	many	TRBV4-1	CASSQGQGSTDTQYF	TGCGCCAGCAGCCAAGGACAGGGCAGCACAGATACGCAGTATTTT
.	TRBJ2-3	.	TRBV4-1	CASSQDRGGEATDTQYF	TGCGCCAGCAGCCAAGATCGGGGCGGGGAGGCCACAGATACGCAGTATTTT
.	TRBJ2-4	few	TRBV11-1	CASSLAGRGNLAKNIQYF	TGTGCCAGCAGCTTAGCCGGTCGGGGGAATCTAGCCAAAAACATTCAGTACTTC
.	TRBJ2-1	.	TRBV12-3/TRBV12-4	CASRDYPNEQFF	TGTGCCAGCAGGGACTACCCCAATGAGCAGTTCTTC
.	TRBJ2-3	few	TRBV5-1	CASSLGGSHSITDTQYF	TGCGCCAGCAGCTTGGGGGGCAGCCACTCAATCACAGATACGCAGTATTTT
TRBD2	TRBJ2-3	.	TRBV28	CASSPTSGGASDTQYF	TGTGCCAGCAGCCCAACTAGCGGGGGGGCATCAGATACGCAGTATTTT
.	TRBJ1-5	many	TRBV11-3	CASSPINSNQPQHF	TGTGCCAGCAGCCCAATTAACAGCAATCAGCCCCAGCATTTT
.	TRBJ2-2	many	TRBV4-1	CASSQNDWRANTGELFF	TGCGCCAGCAGCCAAAATGACTGGAGGGCGAACACCGGGGAGCTGTTTTTT
.	TRBJ2-3	.	TRBV18	CASSIKTGTDTQYF	TGTGCCAGCTCCATAAAGACGGGCACAGATACGCAGTATTTT
.	TRBJ2-1	.	TRBV2	CASSELKSPNEQFF	TGTGCCAGCAGTGAGCTCAAGAGTCCCAATGAGCAGTTCTTC
.	TRBJ2-5	.	TRBV11-2	CASSRPSSSQETQYF	TGTGCCAGCAGCAGGCCCTCTAGCTCCCAAGAGACCCAGTACTTC
.	TRBJ1-2	.	TRBV2	CASRKGRENNYGYTF	TGTGCCAGCAGGAAAGGCCGGGAGAATAACTATGGCTACACCTTC
TRBD2	TRBJ2-4	.	TRBV3-1	CASSRRTSGGVDIQYF	TGTGCCAGCAGCCGCCGGACTAGCGGGGGGGTTGACATTCAGTACTTC
.	TRBJ2-1	.	TRBV20-1	CSARVAEQFF	TGCAGTGCTAGAGTTGCTGAGCAGTTCTTC
TRBD1	TRBJ1-1	few	TRBV12-3/TRBV12-4	CASSFPGTGSTEAFF	TGTGCCAGCAGTTTCCCCGGGACAGGCTCGACTGAAGCTTTCTTT
TRBD2	TRBJ2-3	many	TRBV25-1	CASSVGREGGTDTQYF	TGTGCCAGCAGCGTAGGGAGGGAGGGTGGCACAGATACGCAGTATTTT
TRBD1	TRBJ2-5	many	TRBV12-3/TRBV12-4	CASSPRDRKETQYF	TGTGCCAGCTCACCCCGGGACAGAAAAGAGACCCAGTACTTC
TRBD1	TRBJ2-2	few	TRBV4-1	CASSHPGQGPNTGELFF	TGCGCCAGCAGCCACCCCGGACAGGGGCCGAACACCGGGGAGCTGTTTTTT
TRBD2	TRBJ2-1	many	TRBV2	CASSSRTSSVNEQFF	TGTGCCAGCAGTTCACGGACTAGCTCTGTCAATGAGCAGTTCTTC
.	TRBJ1-1	many	TRBV20-1	CSASDGANTEAFF	TGCAGTGCTAGCGACGGGGCGAACACTGAAGCTTTCTTT
TRBD1	TRBJ1-3	few	TRBV2	CASGRQGSENTIYF	TGTGCCAGCGGAAGACAGGGGTCTGAAAACACCATATATTTT
TRBD1	TRBJ2-5	few	TRBV27	CASRRFGQAQETQYF	TGTGCCAGCAGAAGATTCGGACAGGCCCAAGAGACCCAGTACTTC
.	TRBJ1-5	.	TRBV29-1	CSVAGSNQPQHF	TGCAGCGTTGCGGGGTCAAATCAGCCCCAGCATTTT
.	TRBJ1-1	.	TRBV6-1	CASSDWTRDTEAFF	TGTGCCAGCAGTGACTGGACAAGAGACACTGAAGCTTTCTTT
.	TRBJ2-6	many	TRBV7-3	CASSRQNSGANVLTF	TGTGCCAGCAGTCGACAGAACTCTGGGGCCAACGTCCTGACTTTC